Each of the 16 T cell receptor beta chains below was sequenced from the same sample in a study of preoperative IRX-2 immunotherapy in early breast cancer. The sample's treatment: preoperative locoregional IRX-2 cytokine immunotherapy. TCRdb keeps only in-frame clones here, not all; method: immunoSEQ multiplex PCR. Here the sample spans approximately 2,100 clones, around 66% being singletons. The sample in question was tumor tissue, obtained before IRX-2 immunotherapy. The origin of the receptors is a human donor with breast cancer.

This clone was seen a single time. The chain couples TRBV7-1 to TRBJ1-4, with D hard to call. TRBV7-1 is annotated as an ORF whose role is uncertain. V dropped 4 bases and J dropped 5 bases, with 14 bases sitting between them. CDR3 length: 15 residues. CDR3 DNA sequence: TGTGCCAGCAGCTTAGACGGGAGATCGAATGAAAAACTGTTTTTT. It codes for CASSLDGRSNEKLFF.

This clone rates as large (0.1 to 1%). The same CDR3 arises from other DNA sequences in this sample as well. This chain uses TRBV6-8 with TRBJ1-1, with D tentatively TRBD1 (5 bases). The CDR3 has 13 residues. Trimming took off 3 bases at V and 1 base at J, with 6 bases between the two ends. Germline V gene data show CDR1 as MNHGY and CDR2 as SAAAGT. The CDR3 here is CASSYGGNTEAFF. As DNA, the CDR3 is TGTGCCAGCAGTTATGGGGGGAACACTGAAGCTTTCTTT.

The rearrangement joins TRBV6-8 to TRBJ1-6; TRBD1 is a possible D gene (5 bases). Germline V gene lookup returns CDR1 MNHGY and CDR2 SAAAGT. V was shortened by 5 bases and J by 7 bases, with 18 bases between the two germline ends. The CDR3 has 16 residues. The CDR3 DNA sequence: TGTGCCAGCAGTGCCGCAGCGGGGGGACTAAATTCACCCCTCCACTTT. Its translation is CASSAAAGGLNSPLHF.

The chain is built from TRBV11-3 and TRBJ1-4; D may be TRBD1 (6 bases). Looked up from germline, CDR1 is SGHNT and CDR2 is YENEEA. This CDR3 region has 15 residues. Between the trimmed V and J ends, which lost 5 bases and 4 bases, there was a span of 14 bases. CDR3 sequence (DNA): TGTGCCAGCAGCAATTATGACAGGAATAATGAAAAACTGTTTTTT. Translated: CASSNYDRNNEKLFF.

This sequence joins TRBV11-3 and TRBJ2-2, with TRBD2 identical over 9 bases. The J segment lost 4 bases and the V segment lost 2 bases, leaving 2 bases of the junction unmatched. In germline, CDR1 is SGHNT, CDR2 YENEEA. The CDR3 runs 15 residues. The CDR3 nucleotides read TGTGCCAGCAGCTTAAGCGGGGGGATCACCGGGGAGCTGTTTTTT. It specifies CASSLSGGITGELFF.

V and J are TRBV28 and TRBJ1-3, with D possibly matching TRBD1 (6 bases). The CDR3 consists of 14 residues. With 3 bases removed from V and 2 bases from J, the gap between germline ends came to 8 bases. Germline V gene data show CDR1 as MDHEN and CDR2 as SYDVKM. In DNA form, the CDR3 reads TGTGCCAGCAGTTTCGGACAGACTGGAAACACCATATATTTT. This codes for CASSFGQTGNTIYF.

CDR3 in amino acids: CASSLGPGITDQPQHF. CDR3 bases: TGCGCCAGCAGCTTGGGACCAGGGATTACCGATCAGCCCCAGCATTTT. This chain uses TRBV5-1 with TRBJ1-5, with TRBD1 as a possible D gene (5 bases). The CDR3 consists of 16 residues. The V and J ends lost 0 bases and 5 bases respectively, with 15 bases between them. Germline assignment: CDR1 SGHRS and CDR2 YFSETQ. The complete variable domain, with remaining parts taken from reference TRBV5-1 and TRBJ1-5, reads KAGVTQTPRYLIKTRGQQVTLSCSPISGHRSVSWYQQTPGQGLQFLFEYFSETQRNKGNFPGRFSGRQFSNSRSEMNVSTLELGDSALYLCASSLGPGITDQPQHFGDGTRLSIL.

The CDR3 sequence: CASTTGGKAGELFF. CDR3 in DNA: TGTGCCAGCACTACCGGGGGGAAGGCCGGGGAGCTGTTTTTT. The J gene is TRBJ2-2, the V gene TRBV12-5; 7 nucleotides line up with TRBD2. CDR3 size: 14 residues. Per germline, CDR1 LGHNT and CDR2 FRNRAP.

V gene TRBV7-5 combines with J gene TRBJ1-3. TRBV7-5 is a pseudogene locus. The CDR3 is 16 residues long. In DNA, the CDR3 is TGTGCCAGCAGCTCCTATACAAGCAGAGCTGGAAACACCATATATTTT. It encodes CASSSYTSRAGNTIYF.

V and J are TRBV19 and TRBJ1-2; 7 bases map to TRBD1. The CDR3 covers 15 residues. V dropped 7 bases and J dropped 4; count of bases not matched to a gene: 12. Per the germline V gene, CDR1 is LNHDA and CDR2 is SQIVND (reference sequence). CDR3 nucleotides: TGTGCCAGTAACCAAGACAGGGAAGGAGTCTATGGCTACACCTTC. This translates into CASNQDREGVYGYTF.

The chain carries TRBV18 and TRBJ1-4, with D perhaps matching TRBD1 (6 bases). The CDR3 is made up of 16 amino acids. V was pared by 3 bases and J by 4 bases, with 15 bases between. CDR1 and CDR2 from the germline V gene are KGHSH and LQKENI. As DNA, the CDR3 is TGTGCCAGCTCACCCCAAGGTCGGGGGCTTAATGAAAAACTGTTTTTT. Its translation is CASSPQGRGLNEKLFF.

The chain couples TRBV27 to TRBJ1-2; D is possibly TRBD1 (6 bases). Between the trimmed V and J ends, which lost 5 bases and 2 bases, there was a span of 18 bases. The germline V gene encodes CDR1 MNHEY and CDR2 SMNVEV (reference sequence). The CDR3 sequence is 16 residues long. CDR3 coding DNA: TGTGCCAGCAGTCTACGAGGAGGGGGGAGAAACTATGGCTACACCTTC. Translated, it gives CASSLRGGGRNYGYTF.

V is TRBV12-2 and J is TRBJ1-3; TRBD1 is taken as the D call from the table, unchecked against the DNA. TRBV12-2 is classified as a pseudogene. The CDR3 spans 14 residues. CDR3 loop: CATLDRAKGNTIYF. The CDR3 bases are TGTGCCACCTTGGACAGGGCAAAAGGAAACACCATATATTTT.

This clone has a handful of counts. V is TRBV6-8 and J is TRBJ2-3, with D possibly TRBD1 on 5 matching bases. CDR1 MNHGY and CDR2 SAAAGT come from the germline V gene. The CDR3 has 15 amino acids. V was pared by 4 bases and J by 10 bases, with 21 bases between. CDR3 loop: CASSSPARESQAQYF. The CDR3 nucleotides read TGTGCCAGCAGTTCTCCGGCCAGGGAATCTCAGGCGCAGTATTTT.

The CDR3 DNA is TGTGCCAGCAGCTTGGGCGACATACTCGGAAACACCATATATTTT. Its protein product is CASSLGDILGNTIYF. The chain joins TRBV11-3 to TRBJ1-3; D unresolved. Germline-derived CDR1 and CDR2 are SGHNT and YENEEA. The V end lost 3 bases, the J end lost 4 bases, and 13 bases lay between the germline ends. The CDR3 is 15 amino acids.

In regard to this clone: At one boundary the junction diverges from the germline segment, which might be a read error. The V gene is TRBV6-8, the J gene TRBJ1-2, with D perhaps TRBD1 (5 bases). This CDR3 has 15 residues. Germline V lookup: CDR1 MNHGY, CDR2 SAAAGT. The CDR3 is CTSSYSFGAGYGYTF. CDR3 coding DNA: TGTACCAGCAGTTACTCATTCGGGGCGGGCTATGGCTACACCTTC.